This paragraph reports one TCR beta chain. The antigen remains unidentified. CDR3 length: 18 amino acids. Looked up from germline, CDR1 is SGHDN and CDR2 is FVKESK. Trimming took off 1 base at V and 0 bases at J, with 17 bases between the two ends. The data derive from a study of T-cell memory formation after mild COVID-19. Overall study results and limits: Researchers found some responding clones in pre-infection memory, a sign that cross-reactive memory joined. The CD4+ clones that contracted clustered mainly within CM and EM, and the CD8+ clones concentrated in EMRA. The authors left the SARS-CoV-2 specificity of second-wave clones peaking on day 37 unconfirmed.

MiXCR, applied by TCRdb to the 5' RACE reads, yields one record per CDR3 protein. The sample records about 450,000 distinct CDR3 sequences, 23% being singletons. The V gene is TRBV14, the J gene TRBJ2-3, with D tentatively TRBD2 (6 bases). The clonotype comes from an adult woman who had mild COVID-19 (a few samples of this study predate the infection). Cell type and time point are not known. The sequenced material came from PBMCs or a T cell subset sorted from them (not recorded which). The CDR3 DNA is TGTGCCAGCAGCCAAGGAGGAGGTAGCGGCCTGAGCACAGATACGCAGTATTTT. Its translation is CASSQGGGSGLSTDTQYF.